This T cell receptor beta chain is drawn from a study of blood T cells in healthy people across ages (dated by TCRdb to about 2015). Regarding the research as a whole: In model experiments, roughly one uniquely barcoded TCR beta cDNA molecule per two T cells was captured by template switching. Donors were grouped into four age groups: young (average roughly 17 years), middle-aged (39), aged (about 60) and long-lived (just over 80). Using deep sequencing normalized with unique cDNA molecular identifiers, the study measured how TCR beta repertoire diversity changes with age. To avoid experimental bias, donors of different ages were spread randomly across the sequencing lanes. Using the same blood draw, the study looked at two additional independent replicas of 1 million unique cDNA reads for two donors, one aged 18 to 30 and the other aged 80 or older.

The protocol used for the library was 5' RACE. These reads were obtained on an Illumina HiSeq 2500. A second roughly 7 to 11 cycle PCR used a sample-barcoded 5' primer and a J-beta primer mix. Each TCR beta cDNA molecule received a unique molecular identifier from a template-switch 5' adaptor carrying 12 random nucleotides. At least 2.5 million CDR3-containing paired-end reads were obtained from each sample. All of the RNA was converted into first-strand cDNA using the Mint cDNA synthesis kit, with a TRBC-specific oligonucleotide serving as the primer. Following uracil-DNA glycosylase treatment, all cDNA underwent a first 18-cycle PCR with the universal primers M1SS and BC2_uni_R. The original pipeline was this. Each sample was normalized by randomly selecting 1 million high-quality reads, each carrying a distinct molecular identifier. Instead of being binned into consensus sequences, reads with shared molecular identifiers were discarded. MiTCR, run with a Q25 quality threshold and the strictest error-elimination algorithm, handled CDR3 identification, clonotype clustering and error correction. A nonparametric unseen species model using Euler transformation provided a lower-bound estimate of total TCR beta diversity. TCRdb reran the public reads through fastp at Q25 and MiXCR, keeping productive beta chains. Each CDR3 protein appears once, grouped with its most common genes and DNA. Here the V and J calls rest on TCRdb's processing, not on the authors' analysis. This sample lists more than 650,000 distinct CDR3 sequences; about 20% were detected once. Jointly, the top ten make up about 22% of the sample.

V and J are trimmed by 2 bases and 4 bases, and the gene matches miss 5 bases of the junction. Reading from cysteine to phenylalanine, the CDR3 counts 15 amino acids. This entry keeps only the CDR3 DNA: 45 bases, framed from base 1. Systemically healthy Caucasian individuals from Russia, 39 in total and aged 6 to 90 years, were included as donors. Each donor gave ten milliliters of peripheral blood, drawn into EDTA-treated Vacutainer tubes. Ficoll-Paque density-gradient centrifugation was used to isolate PBMCs, with at least 7 million per sample. Trizol reagent was used to extract total RNA from PBMCs, with at least 5.5 micrograms per sample. For every donor, flow cytometry on a PBMC aliquot measured the percentage of naive CD45RAhigh/CD27high T cells. The paper's findings and limits, for the study overall: Total diversity estimates from one million sequenced T cells were considered lower bounds and underestimates. There was a strong correlation between observed TCR beta diversity and the percentage of naive T cells measured by flow cytometry. Conclusive comparison of naive and antigen-experienced compartments was prevented by the profiling of bulk unsorted PBMCs. Because the CMV infection status of the donors was unknown, age-related changes in expanded clonotypes may potentially have been confounded. As age increased, observed TCR beta diversity per million T cells dropped in a roughly linear way, and a significant reduction was already evident by age about 36. Compared with the aged group, the long-lived group had more naive CD4+ T cells, fewer expanded clones and increased TCR diversity, suggesting age selection.

The table lists this clonotype with a few counts. This receptor's antigen is unknown. The sample holds no much larger clone one base away, and base qualities are not on file. The clonotype comes from a man between 65 and 85 years old in good health. The chain uses TRBV12-3 or TRBV12-4 and TRBJ2-5; TRBD2 agrees with 9 junctional bases. Sequenced sample: blood. The CDR3 is CASSLTAGGRETQYF. In nucleotide form, the sequence is TGTGCCAGCAGTTTAACCGCGGGGGGGCGAGAGACCCAGTACTTC.